This T cell receptor beta chain came from a study of OX40 agonist ivuxolimab in advanced cancers. This table comes from immunoSEQ multiplex PCR, and its TCRdb copy is limited to in-frame clones, with some not included. The sample consists of over 150,000 clones, 90% to 95% of them appearing once. Germline CDR1 KGHSH, CDR2 LQKENI. The length of the CDR3 is 14 residues. V lost 1 base and J lost 0, with 7 bases in between. The sequences come from CD4+ or CD8+ T cells sorted from blood, collected in a trial of the OX40 agonist ivuxolimab. The TCR originated in an adult with an advanced solid tumor such as melanoma, head and neck, liver or kidney cancer. V usage is TRBV18 and J usage is TRBJ2-7; D unresolved. The CDR3, as DNA: TGTGCCAGCTCACCACGCGACGACTCCTACGAGCAGTACTTC. Translation: CASSPRDDSYEQYF.